A single sample is the source of the 30 T cell receptor beta chains below, sequenced in a study of human T cells and chemical hapten exposure. TCRdb processed the RACE reads anew with MiXCR; each CDR3 protein has one entry. Among 95,000 to 150,000 distinct CDR3 sequences listed, about 11% were seen once. Time point defined: patch test 3, about 24 weeks after DPC sensitization. Treatment: therapeutic diphenylcyclopropenone sensitization with weekly scalp DPC. The source material was whole blood, sampled in connection with sensitization to the hapten diphenylcyclopropenone (DPC). These receptor sequences come from a woman aged 45-65 years with alopecia areata. Some clones in this sample may be carry-over from other donors' samples.

The chain combines TRBV13 with TRBJ2-3; 8 nucleotides agree with TRBD2. The V segment lost 5 bases and the J segment 4 bases; nucleotides outside the gene matches: 11. The CDR3 spans 16 residues. Looked up from germline, CDR1 is PRHDT and CDR2 is FYEKMQ (reference sequence). The CDR3 nucleotides read TGTGCCAGCAGCCGGTACGGAGCGGGAGTCGCAGATACGCAGTATTTT. Its protein is CASSRYGAGVADTQYF.

The table lists this clonotype with a few counts. The chain uses TRBV6-2 or TRBV6-3 and TRBJ2-1; 11 bases are a match to TRBD2. Germline assignment: CDR1 MNHEY and CDR2 SVGEGT. This CDR3 is built from 16 residues. The ends lost 5 bases at V and 4 bases at J; junction bases unmatched: 7. In DNA, the CDR3 is TGTGCCAGCAGTCTGATACTAGCGGGAGCGTACAATGAGCAGTTCTTC. Its protein is CASSLILAGAYNEQFF.

This chain joins TRBV12-3 or TRBV12-4 and TRBJ1-1, with TRBD1 as a possible D gene (5 bases). The CDR3 has 16 amino acids. Trimming shortened V by 1 base and J by 2 bases, and 14 bases separated the two germline ends. In DNA, the CDR3 is TGTGCCAGCAGTTTAGAACCTGACAGAAAAAACACTGAAGCTTTCTTT. This gives the protein CASSLEPDRKNTEAFF.

This clonotype was counted between two and nine times. CDR3 loop: CASTQGSSYNEQFF. The CDR3 nucleotides are TGTGCCAGTACCCAAGGGAGCTCCTACAATGAGCAGTTCTTC. This chain connects TRBV19 to TRBJ2-1, with D possibly matching TRBD2 (5 bases). The CDR3 covers 14 residues. Germline CDR1 and CDR2: LNHDA and SQIVND (reference sequence). V gave up 7 bases and J gave up 0 bases, with 10 bases separating them.

There are a few counts of this clonotype. The rearrangement joins TRBV12-3 or TRBV12-4 to TRBJ2-7, with TRBD1 identical over 12 bases. The CDR3 has 18 residues. V was clipped by 5 bases and J by 3 bases; unmatched bases: 14. The CDR3 DNA sequence: TGTGCCAGCAGTCATGGCTCGGGGACAGGGGGCGAGATCTACGAGCAGTACTTC. It translates to CASSHGSGTGGEIYEQYF.

This clonotype came up once. Here the CDR3 reads CASSLSDIDTDTQYF. The CDR3 DNA is TGTGCCAGCAGCTTATCAGATATAGACACAGATACGCAGTATTTT. This chain links TRBV7-2 with TRBJ2-3; D gene unclear. There are 15 residues in the CDR3. Germline lookup yields CDR1 SGHTA and CDR2 FQGNSA. Trimming took off 2 bases at V and 2 bases at J, with 11 bases between the two ends.

This chain connects TRBV28 to TRBJ2-7; tentative D call: TRBD1 (6 bases). The CDR3 extends over 18 amino acids. V lost 4 bases, J lost 3 bases, and 25 bases lay in between. Germline lookup yields CDR1 MDHEN and CDR2 SYDVKM. The CDR3 DNA reads as TGTGCCAGCAGTTCTAACCCAGGCCGGGACAAGGGATTCTACGAGCAGTACTTC. Translated: CASSSNPGRDKGFYEQYF.

This clonotype was recorded at least ten times. This chain links TRBV29-1 with TRBJ2-2; D not resolved. The CDR3 spans 11 residues. Deletions cut 4 bases from V and 5 bases from J, with 5 bases between. The germline V gene encodes CDR1 SQVTM and CDR2 ANQGSEA. The CDR3 sequence: CSVVRTGELFF. Here the CDR3 DNA reads TGCAGCGTTGTAAGGACCGGGGAGCTGTTTTTT.

This clonotype occurred a few times. The chain has TRBV6-1 and TRBJ1-2; maybe TRBD1 (5 bases). CDR1 is MNHNS and CDR2 is SASEGT in the germline V gene. CDR3 length equals 13 residues. Trimming shortened V by 5 bases and J by 7 bases, and 14 bases separated the two germline ends. This CDR3 is CASSPSHGGGYTF. The CDR3 DNA follows: TGTGCCAGCAGTCCCTCCCATGGGGGTGGCTACACCTTC.

The sample holds a few counts of this clonotype. The chain couples TRBV12-3 or TRBV12-4 to TRBJ2-1, with 8 bases aligning to TRBD2. The CDR3 runs 16 residues. Trimming took 8 bases from V and 7 from J; bases not matched to a gene: 16. DNA for the CDR3: TGTGCCAGCCGAATCCGTCGGGGGGGTTTAGGGAATGAGCAGTTCTTC. Protein: CASRIRRGGLGNEQFF.

The J gene is TRBJ1-1, the V gene TRBV10-3, with 8 positions matching TRBD1. CDR3 size: 14 residues. Germline V gene lookup returns CDR1 ENHRY and CDR2 SYGVKD. V was pared by 1 base and J by 5 bases, with 3 bases of the junction left unmatched. The DNA for the CDR3 is TGTGCCATCAGTGAGTGGCAGGGGGCTACTGAAGCTTTCTTT. It encodes CAISEWQGATEAFF.

This clonotype was counted ten times or more. The chain links TRBV6-5 to TRBJ2-3; D not resolved. This CDR3 is 13 amino acids long. V lost 0 bases and J 12 bases, leaving 13 bases between the germline ends. Germline V gene data show CDR1 as MNHEY and CDR2 as SVGAGI. CDR3 in DNA: TGTGCCAGCAGTTACTCTCCCCAAAAGGGCCAGTATTTT. Residues: CASSYSPQKGQYF.

J is TRBJ1-1 and V is TRBV12-3 or TRBV12-4; D is undetermined. V was pared by 2 bases and J by 1 base, with 5 bases between. The CDR3 is 13 residues long. The CDR3 region is CASSLRKNTEAFF. The CDR3, as DNA: TGTGCCAGCAGTTTACGAAAGAACACTGAAGCTTTCTTT.

This clonotype was seen ten or more times. The CDR3 bases are TGCAGCCCGGGACAGGGAGGTGTTGGCACTGAAGCTTTCTTT. Protein product: CSPGQGGVGTEAFF. This chain connects TRBV20-1 to TRBJ1-1; TRBD1 matches 9 bases. Germline assignment: CDR1 DFQATT and CDR2 SNEGSKA (reference sequence). The CDR3 length is 14 residues.

The J gene is TRBJ1-1, the V gene TRBV12-3 or TRBV12-4; unclear D gene. V lost 3 bases to trimming and J lost 4 bases, with 12 bases between them. The CDR3 covers 14 residues. CDR3 bases: TGTGCCAGCAGTTTCTCTTCCCGGGGCACTGAAGCTTTCTTT. It yields the protein CASSFSSRGTEAFF.

Turning to this clonotype: The limits of the CDR3 on the DNA are not certain, so only TCRdb's listed CDR3 is given. The gene calls are TRBV28 and TRBJ2-2; the table's TRBD2 call for D was not verified on the DNA. The CDR3 is 20 amino acids in total, end residues counted. CDR1 is MDHEN and CDR2 is SYDVKM in the germline V gene. CDR3 region: CASITQFFGREGSNTGELFF.

The chain uses TRBV14 and TRBJ2-2, with 11 bases that match TRBD2. Germline V gives CDR1 SGHDN, CDR2 FVKESK. The V segment lost 0 bases and the J segment 6 bases; nucleotides outside the gene matches: 3. This CDR3 has 16 amino acids. The CDR3 loop reads CASSQELAGVSGELFF. The CDR3 DNA reads TGTGCCAGCAGCCAAGAACTAGCGGGAGTATCCGGGGAGCTGTTTTTT.

The V gene is TRBV7-8, the J gene TRBJ2-3; TRBD1 aligns across 8 bases. Germline CDR1 is SGHVS and CDR2 is FQNEAQ. The V segment lost 4 bases and the J segment 6 bases; nucleotides outside the gene matches: 3. This CDR3 has 13 residues. CDR3 nucleotides: TGTGCCAGCAGCTCCGACAGGGGTGATACGCAGTATTTT. As protein: CASSSDRGDTQYF.

This clonotype has a handful of counts. The rearrangement links TRBV6-1 to TRBJ1-6, with D unresolved. V lost 1 base and J 13 bases, leaving 5 bases between the germline ends. The CDR3 consists of 11 residues. CDR1 is MNHNS, CDR2 SASEGT, per germline. CDR3 coding DNA: TGTGCCAGCAGTGAAGAAGTTCCCCTCCACTTT. It specifies CASSEEVPLHF.

This clonotype was found many times. The V and J genes are TRBV6-6 and TRBJ2-7; D possibly matches TRBD1 or TRBD2 (5 bases each). This CDR3 is 16 amino acids long. V was shortened by 0 bases and J by 1 base, with 13 bases between the two germline ends. CDR1 is MNHNY and CDR2 is SVGAGI in the germline V gene (reference sequence). The CDR3 loop is CASSYSPGQPSYEQYF. The CDR3 nucleotides are TGTGCCAGCAGTTACTCCCCGGGGCAACCTTCCTACGAGCAGTACTTC.

This clonotype occurred a few times. The genes are TRBV30 and TRBJ2-3, with D perhaps matching TRBD1 (5 bases). The CDR3 sequence is 13 residues long. Germline V gives CDR1 GTSNPN, CDR2 SVGIG (reference sequence). V gave up 5 bases and J gave up 6 bases, with 15 bases separating them. The CDR3: CAWDNQGTDTQYF. CDR3 DNA: TGTGCCTGGGATAACCAGGGTACGGATACGCAGTATTTT.

This clonotype was observed at least ten times. The chain is built from TRBV4-3 and TRBJ2-7; no clear D. V was clipped by 1 base and J by 6 bases, with 4 bases between them. CDR1 and CDR2 from the germline V gene are LGHNA and YSLEER. This CDR3 is 11 amino acids long. The CDR3 protein is CASSQGREQYF. DNA of the CDR3: TGCGCCAGCAGCCAAGGGCGCGAGCAGTACTTC.

This clonotype came up many times. The gene calls are TRBV5-6 and TRBJ2-2; 9 bases are shared with TRBD1. The CDR3 consists of 15 residues. Germline CDR1 reads SGHDT; CDR2 reads YYEEEE. V lost 1 base, J lost 7 bases, and 5 bases stayed unmatched. As DNA, the CDR3 is TGTGCCAGCAGCTTGCCGGGACAGGGCCACGGGGAGCTGTTTTTT. Its protein is CASSLPGQGHGELFF.

There are many counts of this clonotype. This chain links TRBV29-1 with TRBJ2-7; 8 bases agree with TRBD2. V gave up 4 bases and J gave up 0 bases; unmatched junction bases: 5. Germline V CDR1 and CDR2: SQVTM, ANQGSEA. This CDR3 is 14 amino acids long. Here the CDR3 reads CSVVSGTSSYEQYF. In DNA, the CDR3 is TGCAGCGTTGTCTCCGGGACTAGCTCCTACGAGCAGTACTTC.

This clonotype was observed a handful of times. The V call is TRBV6-2 or TRBV6-3, the J call TRBJ1-2, with D tentatively TRBD1 (6 bases). CDR3 length equals 12 residues. Germline CDR1 and CDR2: MNHEY and SVGEGT. Trimming shortened V by 7 bases and J by 7 bases, and 13 bases separated the two germline ends. The CDR3 bases are TGTGCCAGCAACCAGGGGACGAGTGGCTACACCTTC. It encodes CASNQGTSGYTF.

This clonotype was seen repeatedly, ten times or more. The gene calls are TRBV20-1 and TRBJ2-7; no reliable D call. V was shortened by 6 bases and J by 2 bases, with 11 bases between the two germline ends. This CDR3 is built from 12 residues. CDR1 and CDR2 from the germline V gene are DFQATT and SNEGSKA (reference sequence). The CDR3: CSALDGPYEQYF. The CDR3 region has the DNA TGCAGTGCCCTGGACGGACCCTACGAGCAGTACTTC.

As concerns this clonotype: A much larger clonotype is one base distant, so this may be a read error. This rearrangement joins TRBV29-1 to TRBJ2-7; 13 positions match TRBD2. The CDR3 runs 19 residues. Germline V gives CDR1 SQVTM, CDR2 ANQGSEA. CDR3 sequence: CSVAVSGTSGTISSDEQYF. The CDR3 DNA is TGCAGCGTTGCCGTCTCCGGGACTAGCGGGACCATCAGCTCCGACGAGCAGTACTTC.

J is TRBJ1-1 and V is TRBV2; a possible D gene is TRBD1 (6 bases). This CDR3 contains 13 residues. Trimming stripped 8 bases from V and 2 bases from J, with 12 bases between. Germline V gene lookup returns CDR1 SNHLY and CDR2 FYNNEI. CDR3 DNA: TGTGCCAGCCTTCAGGGGCGAAACACTGAAGCTTTCTTT. Translating gives CASLQGRNTEAFF. The complete variable domain, with remaining parts taken from reference TRBV2 and TRBJ1-1, reads EPEVTQTPSHQVTQMGQEVILRCVPISNHLYFYWYRQILGQKVEFLVSFYNNEISEKSEIFDDQFSVERPDGSNFTLKIRSTKLEDSAMYFCASLQGRNTEAFFGQGTRLTVV.

This clonotype was observed at least ten times. J is TRBJ2-7 and V is TRBV19, with 9 bases lining up with TRBD2. V lost 5 bases to trimming and J lost 3 bases; unmatched junction nucleotides: 8. CDR1 is LNHDA, CDR2 SQIVND, per germline (reference sequence). The length of the CDR3 is 15 residues. The CDR3 coding sequence is TGTGCCAGTAGTGACGCACGGACTAGCGACTACGAGCAGTACTTC. Protein product: CASSDARTSDYEQYF.

The genes are TRBV6-2 or TRBV6-3 and TRBJ2-4; D unresolved. The germline V gene has CDR1 MNHEY and CDR2 SVGEGT. The CDR3 has 11 residues. The V end was cut by 2 bases, the J end by 7 bases, with 3 bases between. For the CDR3, the DNA is TGTGCCAGCAGTTACGTTAACATTCAGTACTTC. This sequence encodes CASSYVNIQYF.